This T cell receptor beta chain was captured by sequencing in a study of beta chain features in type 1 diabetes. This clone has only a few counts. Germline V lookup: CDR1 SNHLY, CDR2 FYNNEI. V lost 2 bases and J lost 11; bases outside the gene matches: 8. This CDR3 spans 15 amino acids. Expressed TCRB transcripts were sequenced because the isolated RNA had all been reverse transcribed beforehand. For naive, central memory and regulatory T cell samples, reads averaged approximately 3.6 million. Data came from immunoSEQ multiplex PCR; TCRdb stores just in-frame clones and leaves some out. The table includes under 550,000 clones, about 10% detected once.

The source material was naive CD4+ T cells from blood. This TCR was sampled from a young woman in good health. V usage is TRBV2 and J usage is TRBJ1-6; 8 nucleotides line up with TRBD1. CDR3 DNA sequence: TGTGCCAGCAGTGAATTCAGACAGGGGAATACACCCCTCCACTTT. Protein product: CASSEFRQGNTPLHF. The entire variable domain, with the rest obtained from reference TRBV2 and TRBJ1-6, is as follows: EPEVTQTPSHQVTQMGQEVILRCVPISNHLYFYWYRQILGQKVEFLVSFYNNEISEKSEIFDDQFSVERPDGSNFTLKIRSTKLEDSAMYFCASSEFRQGNTPLHFGNGTRLTVT.